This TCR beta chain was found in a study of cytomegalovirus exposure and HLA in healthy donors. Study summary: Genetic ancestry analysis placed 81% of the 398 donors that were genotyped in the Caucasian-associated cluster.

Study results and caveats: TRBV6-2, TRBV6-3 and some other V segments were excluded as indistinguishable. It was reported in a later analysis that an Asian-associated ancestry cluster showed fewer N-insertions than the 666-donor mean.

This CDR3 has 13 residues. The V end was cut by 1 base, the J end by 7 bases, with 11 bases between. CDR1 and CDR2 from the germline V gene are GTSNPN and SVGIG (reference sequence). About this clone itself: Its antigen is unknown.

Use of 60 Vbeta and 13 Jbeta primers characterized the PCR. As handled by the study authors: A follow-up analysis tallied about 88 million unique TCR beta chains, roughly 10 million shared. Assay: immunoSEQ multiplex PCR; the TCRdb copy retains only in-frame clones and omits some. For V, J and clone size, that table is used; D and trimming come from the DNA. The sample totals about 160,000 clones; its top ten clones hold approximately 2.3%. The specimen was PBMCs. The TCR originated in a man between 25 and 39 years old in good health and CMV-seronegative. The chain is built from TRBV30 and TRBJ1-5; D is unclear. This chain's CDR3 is CAWSGADGQPQHF. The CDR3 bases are TGTGCCTGGAGTGGTGCGGATGGACAGCCCCAGCATTTT.